The TCR beta chain described here comes from a study of identical twins. Each CDR3 protein is one row after TCRdb ran MiXCR on the 5' RACE reads. This sample yields 450,000 or so distinct CDR3 sequences, of which approximately 24% are seen a single time; 2.9% belongs to the top ten. As to this clonotype: Its target is unknown.

Notes on the study in general: Reduced insertions were recorded for abundant cord blood beta clonotypes, with no such pattern in memory repertoires. Monozygotic twin pairs showed more out-of-frame TCR alpha sharing than models estimated.

V lost 6 bases and J lost 3, with 14 bases in between. The CDR3 totals 15 residues. These data also formed part of another study, on T cells expressing NK-cell markers. From that second work: Repertoires of TCR beta were obtained from T cells sorted as CD3+CD56+NKG2C+, CD3+CD56+NKG2C- and CD3+CD56-NKG2C+. Six or seven donors carried dominant NKG2C+ clonotypes that made up roughly 1.0-7.0% of their CD8+ T cells.

The TCR was taken from a woman aged 18-30 years in good health. The V call is TRBV12-3 or TRBV12-4, the J call TRBJ2-2, with no clear D. The material sequenced was CD4+ T cells sorted from blood. The CDR3 DNA sequence: TGTGCCAGCAGGCCCACGACTGGATACACCGGGGAGCTGTTTTTT. It translates to CASRPTTGYTGELFF.